A single T cell receptor (beta chain) is shown here with its context. Its antigen is not identified. This table comes from immunoSEQ multiplex PCR, and its TCRdb copy is limited to in-frame clones, with some not included. The repertoire holds tens of thousands of clones, with 88% as singletons. Trimming pared 6 bases from V and 6 bases from J, leaving 20 bases between. This CDR3 spans 15 amino acids. CDR1 and CDR2 (germline): SGHAT, FQNNGV. This record comes from a study of OX40 agonist ivuxolimab in advanced cancers. Study details: The dose of intravenous ivuxolimab that patients received every 2 weeks ranged from 0.01 to 10 mg/kg. Three individuals attained partial responses, comprising one hepatocellular carcinoma case and two cutaneous melanoma cases. Overall study results and limits: On average, a greater number of expanded clones characterised CD8+ T cells relative to CD4+. Antigen targets of the expanded peripheral T cells went undetermined.

The origin of this receptor is an adult with an advanced solid tumor such as melanoma, head and neck, liver or kidney cancer. This chain uses TRBV11-2 with TRBJ1-1; the D gene is possibly TRBD1 (6 bases). Material: CD4+ or CD8+ T cells sorted from blood, obtained in a trial of the OX40 agonist ivuxolimab. The CDR3 region is CASSLLVGGVAEAFF. The CDR3 bases are TGTGCCAGCAGTCTCCTGGTAGGGGGAGTAGCTGAAGCTTTCTTT.